The 22 T cell receptor beta chains in this list originate from one sample, sequenced in a study of T cell responses to AZD1222 COVID-19 vaccine. Some clones are missing from TCRdb's copy, which holds only in-frame ones; the method was immunoSEQ multiplex PCR. The sample yields about 160,000 clones, 88% seen once. The sample consisted of peripheral blood, taken on day 0 of AZD1222 vaccination. Receptors originate from an adult in good health.

This chain joins TRBV10-3 and TRBJ1-2; perhaps TRBD1 as D (5 bases). Per the germline V gene, CDR1 is ENHRY and CDR2 is SYGVKD. Trimming shortened V by 6 bases and J by 3 bases, and 11 bases separated the two germline ends. The CDR3 runs 13 residues. CDR3 in amino acids: CAIRTGGDYGYTF. The CDR3 region has the DNA TGTGCCATCAGAACGGGGGGGGACTATGGCTACACCTTC.

The chain carries TRBV27 and TRBJ1-5; weak D call: TRBD1 (5 bases). CDR1 is MNHEY and CDR2 is SMNVEV in the germline V gene (reference sequence). This CDR3 is built from 13 residues. V lost 8 bases, J lost 1 base, and 9 bases lay in between. CDR3 coding DNA: TGTGCCAGCTCTGAGGGGAGCAATCAGCCCCAGCATTTT. Residues: CASSEGSNQPQHF.

The V gene is TRBV7-6, the J gene TRBJ2-5, with 11 positions matching TRBD1. V lost 2 bases to trimming and J lost 4 bases; unmatched junction nucleotides: 3. This CDR3 region has 15 residues. Germline CDR1 SGHVS, CDR2 FNYEAQ. CDR3 protein: CASSLRTGGRETQYF. CDR3 DNA: TGTGCCAGCAGCTTAAGGACAGGGGGCAGAGAGACCCAGTACTTC.

The chain uses TRBV19 and TRBJ1-1; D is unresolved. The ends were cut back, 4 bases at V and 6 bases at J, with 18 bases in the middle. Per germline, CDR1 LNHDA and CDR2 SQIVND (reference sequence). The CDR3 is 15 residues long. CDR3 protein: CASSRWPGSVAEAFF. In nucleotides, the CDR3 is TGTGCCAGTAGTAGGTGGCCGGGTTCTGTGGCTGAAGCTTTCTTT.

V gene TRBV28 combines with J gene TRBJ2-7, with D tentatively TRBD2 (5 bases). The germline V gene has CDR1 MDHEN and CDR2 SYDVKM. The length of the CDR3 is 15 residues. Trimming left V 7 bases short and J 1 base short, with 17 bases between. CDR3 coding DNA: TGTGCCAGCATATGGGGAGAGCTGGAGTCCTACGAGCAGTACTTC. Amino acids: CASIWGELESYEQYF.

The V gene is TRBV25-1, the J gene TRBJ1-2, with D uncertain. V dropped 4 bases and J dropped 8 bases, with 11 bases sitting between them. This CDR3 region has 12 residues. The germline CDR1 and CDR2 sequences are MGHDK and SYGVNS. The CDR3 region is CASSGGNVGYTF. Written as DNA, the CDR3 is TGTGCCAGCAGTGGGGGAAATGTAGGCTACACCTTC.

J is TRBJ2-7 and V is TRBV4-2; possibly TRBD1 for D (5 bases). Germline V gene data show CDR1 as LGHNA and CDR2 as YNFKEQ. With 0 bases removed from V and 1 base from J, the gap between germline ends came to 7 bases. This CDR3 has 14 amino acids. CDR3 DNA sequence: TGTGCCAGCAGCCAAGACCAGGGTTCCTACGAGCAGTACTTC. Amino acids: CASSQDQGSYEQYF.

The V call is TRBV5-1, the J call TRBJ2-5, with D tentatively TRBD2 (6 bases). Trimming took off 0 bases at V and 5 bases at J, with 11 bases between the two ends. CDR3 length: 14 residues. The germline V gene encodes CDR1 SGHRS and CDR2 YFSETQ. CDR3 sequence: CASSLAGVMETQYF. DNA for the CDR3: TGCGCCAGCAGCTTGGCGGGAGTAATGGAGACCCAGTACTTC.

This chain uses TRBV30 with TRBJ1-1; D not resolved. Trimming stripped 2 bases from V and 1 base from J, with 5 bases between. Germline V gene sequence: CDR1 GTSNPN, CDR2 SVGIG (reference sequence). The CDR3 loop spans 12 amino acids. The CDR3 sequence: CAWSPSNTEAFF. The CDR3 DNA follows: TGTGCCTGGAGTCCATCGAACACTGAAGCTTTCTTT.

The chain links TRBV15 to TRBJ2-1; possibly TRBD2 for D (5 bases). This CDR3 region has 15 residues. CDR1 and CDR2 from the germline V gene are LNHNV and YYDKDF (reference sequence). Trimming took 5 bases from V and 4 from J, leaving 15 bases between them. The CDR3 reads CATSAEGRLYNEQFF. In nucleotides, the CDR3 is TGTGCCACCAGCGCCGAGGGTAGGCTTTACAATGAGCAGTTCTTC.

The rearrangement uses TRBV7-9 and TRBJ2-6, with 8 bases fitting TRBD1. J gave up 0 bases and V 4 bases, and 11 bases lay outside the gene matches. This CDR3 spans 19 amino acids. Germline-derived CDR1 and CDR2 are SEHNR and FQNEAQ (reference sequence). The CDR3 DNA is TGTGCCAGCAGCTCTCAGACAGGGGCCCTCACCTCTGGGGCCAACGTCCTGACTTTC. This translates into CASSSQTGALTSGANVLTF.

This chain connects TRBV9 to TRBJ2-1, with TRBD2 matching 9 bases. Germline trimming cut 3 bases from V and 1 base from J; bases unmatched to any gene: 2. This CDR3 has 15 residues. CDR1 and CDR2 from the germline V gene are SGDLS and YYNGEE. The CDR3 sequence: CASSGSGGSYNEQFF. Here the CDR3 DNA reads TGTGCCAGCAGCGGAAGCGGGGGGTCCTACAATGAGCAGTTCTTC.

This clone was seen just once. This chain joins TRBV5-4 and TRBJ1-3; D is unresolved. In germline, CDR1 is SGHNT, CDR2 YYREEE (reference sequence). The CDR3 has 14 residues. The V gene lost 0 bases and the J gene lost 1 base, with 5 bases spanning the gap. The CDR3 DNA reads as TGTGCCAGCAGCTTGGCCGGGTCTGGAAACACCATATATTTT. Its protein product is CASSLAGSGNTIYF.

The chain links TRBV11-2 to TRBJ1-1; TRBD1 agrees at 7 bases. Germline V gene data show CDR1 as SGHAT and CDR2 as FQNNGV. The CDR3 is made up of 17 amino acids. With 5 bases clipped from V and 3 bases from J, the junction kept 15 bases outside the gene matches. The CDR3 DNA reads TGTGCCAGCAGCCCGGGACACAGGGGTCGGTTCGACACTGAAGCTTTCTTT. As protein: CASSPGHRGRFDTEAFF.

As to this clone: This specimen includes other DNA sequences encoding the same CDR3. The V and J genes are TRBV29-1 and TRBJ1-1; D call uncertain. Germline loops: CDR1 SQVTM, CDR2 ANQGSEA. CDR3 size: 10 residues. V was trimmed by 5 bases and J by 2 bases, leaving 3 bases between them. CDR3 nucleotides: TGCAGCGTTAAAAACACTGAAGCTTTCTTT. It specifies CSVKNTEAFF.

This rearrangement joins TRBV19 to TRBJ1-1, with 10 bases aligning to TRBD1. V shed 5 bases, J shed 1 base, and the junction held 4 bases outside the gene matches. The V gene's germline CDR1 is LNHDA and CDR2 SQIVND (reference sequence). The CDR3 loop spans 15 amino acids. DNA of the CDR3: TGTGCCAGTAGTGTGACAGGGGGCTCGAACACTGAAGCTTTCTTT. This encodes CASSVTGGSNTEAFF.

This chain connects TRBV5-4 to TRBJ2-2; no clear D. CDR3 length equals 15 residues. V lost 0 bases to trimming and J lost 3 bases, with 9 bases between them. Germline V lookup: CDR1 SGHNT, CDR2 YYREEE (reference sequence). The CDR3 DNA reads TGTGCCAGCAGCTTGGGGGAATTGGACACCGGGGAGCTGTTTTTT. Amino acid sequence: CASSLGELDTGELFF.

V is TRBV18 and J is TRBJ2-7; TRBD2 matches at 7 bases. Germline V gene sequence: CDR1 KGHSH, CDR2 LQKENI. The CDR3 totals 13 residues. The J segment lost 4 bases and the V segment lost 6 bases, leaving 6 bases of the junction unmatched. The CDR3 DNA follows: TGTGCCAGCTCTGGGCTAGCGGCATACGAGCAGTACTTC. Its translation is CASSGLAAYEQYF.

The chain combines TRBV7-9 with TRBJ1-1; D possibly corresponds to TRBD1 (5 bases). Germline CDR1 SEHNR, CDR2 FQNEAQ (reference sequence). Trimming removed 5 bases at V and 6 bases at J, with 10 bases between. This CDR3 is 12 amino acids long. CDR3 residues: CASSVTDAEAFF. The DNA of the CDR3 is TGTGCCAGCAGCGTGACAGACGCTGAAGCTTTCTTT.

In DNA, the CDR3 is TGTGCCAGCAGTGAAAACAGGGCAGGGACCCAGTACTTC. Amino acid sequence: CASSENRAGTQYF. The chain is built from TRBV6-1 and TRBJ2-5; D is perhaps TRBD1 (6 bases). This CDR3 region has 13 residues. Between the trimmed V and J ends, which lost 2 bases and 7 bases, there was a span of 11 bases. CDR1 is MNHNS, CDR2 SASEGT, per germline.

The genes are TRBV7-2 and TRBJ2-7, with D perhaps matching TRBD2 (5 bases). The ends were cut back, 1 base at V and 3 bases at J, with 19 bases in the middle. This CDR3 comprises 17 residues. The V gene's germline CDR1 is SGHTA and CDR2 FQGNSA. CDR3 sequence reads: CASSLDALGSLNYEQYF. CDR3 DNA: TGTGCCAGCAGCTTAGACGCCCTGGGGAGCCTTAACTACGAGCAGTACTTC.

The J gene is TRBJ2-3, the V gene TRBV28; 9 positions agree with TRBD2. The trim removed 7 bases at V and 5 bases at J, leaving 7 bases unmatched. The CDR3 totals 14 residues. Germline V gene data show CDR1 as MDHEN and CDR2 as SYDVKM. As DNA, the CDR3 is TGTGCCAGCACCCCAAGACTAGCGGTAGATACGCAGTATTTT. Protein sequence: CASTPRLAVDTQYF.